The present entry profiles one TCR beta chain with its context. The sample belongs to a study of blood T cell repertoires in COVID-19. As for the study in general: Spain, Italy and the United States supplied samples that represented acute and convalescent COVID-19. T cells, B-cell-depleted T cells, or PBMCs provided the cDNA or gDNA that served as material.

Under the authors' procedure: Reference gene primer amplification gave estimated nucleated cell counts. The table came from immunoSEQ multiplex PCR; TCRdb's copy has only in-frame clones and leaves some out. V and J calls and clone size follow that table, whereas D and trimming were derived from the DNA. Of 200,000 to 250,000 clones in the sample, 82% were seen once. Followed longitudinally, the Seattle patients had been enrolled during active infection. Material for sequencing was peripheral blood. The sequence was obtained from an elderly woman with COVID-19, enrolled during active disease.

The CDR3 sequence: CASSPSLYSGDTEAFF. CDR3 DNA: TGTGCCAGCAGCCCCTCGCTGTACAGCGGGGACACTGAAGCTTTCTTT. The chain uses TRBV9 and TRBJ1-1; D is unclear. Germline CDR1 and CDR2: SGDLS and YYNGEE. V was shortened by 4 bases and J by 3 bases, with 19 bases between the two germline ends. This CDR3 is built from 16 residues.